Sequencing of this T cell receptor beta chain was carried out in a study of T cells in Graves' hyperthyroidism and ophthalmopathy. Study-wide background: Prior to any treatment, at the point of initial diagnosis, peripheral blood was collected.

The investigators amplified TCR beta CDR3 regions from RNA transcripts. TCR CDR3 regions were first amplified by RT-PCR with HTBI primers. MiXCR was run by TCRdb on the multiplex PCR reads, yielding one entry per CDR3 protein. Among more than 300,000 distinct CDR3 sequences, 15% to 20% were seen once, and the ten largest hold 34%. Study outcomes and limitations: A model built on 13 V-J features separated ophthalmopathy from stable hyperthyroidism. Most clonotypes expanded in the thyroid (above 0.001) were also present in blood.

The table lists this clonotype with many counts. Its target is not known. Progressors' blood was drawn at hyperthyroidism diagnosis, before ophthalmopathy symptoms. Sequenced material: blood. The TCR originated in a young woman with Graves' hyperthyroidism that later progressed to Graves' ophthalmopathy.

The chain's CDR3 is CASSSDGLRGGEQYF. The DNA of the CDR3 is TGCGCCAGCAGCTCGGACGGTCTACGAGGCGGGGAGCAGTACTTC. This sequence joins TRBV5-1 and TRBJ2-7; D perhaps matches TRBD2 (5 bases). Trimming stripped 3 bases from V and 7 bases from J, with 20 bases between. The germline gives CDR1 SGHRS, CDR2 YFSETQ. This CDR3 has 15 amino acids.